A selection of T cell receptor beta chains follows, all from one sample in a study of human thymus T cells. Data came from immunoSEQ multiplex PCR; TCRdb stores just in-frame clones and leaves some out. The repertoire holds tens of thousands of clones, with 90% to 98% as singletons. The sample taken for sequencing was thymus tissue. Receptor source: a boy in the first two years of life with a congenital heart defect but otherwise immunologically healthy. Each CDR3 is given with its conserved first and last residue. The order of the fields is J gene, V gene, clone size, D gene, CDR3 length, CDR3 protein, CDR3 DNA. D genes are given only for firm matches. Some rows have no size entry. The others give once, few or many, or a class for an expanded clone.

J gene: TRBJ2-5
V gene: TRBV27
clone size: NA
D gene: NA
CDR3 length: 17
CDR3 protein: CASSLIGRGRGNVTQYF
CDR3 DNA: TGTGCCAGCAGTTTGATCGGGCGGGGCCGGGGAAACGTGACCCAGTACTTC

J gene: TRBJ2-3
V gene: TRBV5-6
clone size: NA
D gene: NA
CDR3 length: 15
CDR3 protein: CASSSGGGRTDTQYF
CDR3 DNA: TGTGCCAGCAGCTCGGGGGGCGGGCGCACAGATACGCAGTATTTT

J gene: TRBJ2-1
V gene: TRBV5-1
clone size: once
D gene: TRBD2
CDR3 length: 15
CDR3 protein: CASSTRLAGVNEQFF
CDR3 DNA: TGCGCCAGCAGCACCCGTCTAGCGGGAGTTAATGAGCAGTTCTTC

J gene: TRBJ2-3
V gene: TRBV29-1
clone size: NA
D gene: NA
CDR3 length: 15
CDR3 protein: CSVQDRAEATDTQYF
CDR3 DNA: TGCAGCGTCCAGGATCGGGCAGAAGCCACAGATACGCAGTATTTT

J gene: TRBJ1-4
V gene: TRBV2
clone size: NA
D gene: NA
CDR3 length: 16
CDR3 protein: CASSPALRATNEKLFF
CDR3 DNA: TGTGCCAGCAGCCCGGCGCTAAGAGCAACTAATGAAAAACTGTTTTTT

J gene: TRBJ2-3
V gene: TRBV5-6
clone size: once
D gene: NA
CDR3 length: 15
CDR3 protein: CASSLAGPRTDTQYF
CDR3 DNA: TGTGCCAGCAGCTTGGCAGGACCCCGCACAGATACGCAGTATTTT

J gene: TRBJ2-7
V gene: TRBV7-9
clone size: once
D gene: NA
CDR3 length: 18
CDR3 protein: CASSLGPNGSPTGYEQYF
CDR3 DNA: TGTGCCAGCAGCTTAGGCCCTAACGGATCCCCTACGGGCTACGAGCAGTACTTC

J gene: TRBJ2-6
V gene: TRBV4-3
clone size: NA
D gene: NA
CDR3 length: 18
CDR3 protein: CASSQGDIGFSGANVLTF
CDR3 DNA: TGCGCCAGCAGCCAAGGAGACATAGGCTTCTCTGGGGCCAACGTCCTGACTTTC

J gene: TRBJ2-1
V gene: TRBV19
clone size: NA
D gene: TRBD2
CDR3 length: 21
CDR3 protein: CASSSHRGASGSWASYNEQFF
CDR3 DNA: TGTGCCAGTAGTTCCCATCGAGGGGCTAGCGGGAGTTGGGCTTCCTACAATGAGCAGTTCTTC

J gene: TRBJ2-5
V gene: TRBV7-2
clone size: NA
D gene: NA
CDR3 length: 14
CDR3 protein: CASSDRAGRETQYF
CDR3 DNA: TGTGCCAGCAGCGACAGGGCGGGGAGAGAGACCCAGTACTTC